A single sample is the source of the 14 T cell receptor beta chains below, sequenced in a study of T cell changes during pregnancy in multiple sclerosis. Measured with immunoSEQ multiplex PCR; TCRdb has only the in-frame clones, and not every one. Found here are around 110,000 clones, about 89% of them singletons; the top ten hold about 1.5%. The source material was peripheral blood, sampled before pregnancy. The receptor set was obtained from a female donor with multiple sclerosis, enrolled in a pregnancy study.

The chain joins TRBV30 to TRBJ2-2; 8 positions agree with TRBD2. In germline, CDR1 is GTSNPN, CDR2 SVGIG (reference sequence). The CDR3 length is 16 residues. The V and J ends lost 2 bases and 4 bases, in that order; junction bases with no gene match: 9. CDR3 nucleotides: TGTGCCTGGAGTTCTGGCGGGAGGCGAGTCACCGGGGAGCTGTTTTTT. This sequence encodes CAWSSGGRRVTGELFF.

This clone was observed once. The DNA for the CDR3 is TGTGCCAGCAGCATTGACAGGGTACATCGAAGGGATACGCAGTATTTT. Its translation is CASSIDRVHRRDTQYF. The rearrangement uses TRBV7-2 and TRBJ2-3, with 7 bases aligning to TRBD1. V lost 5 bases to trimming and J lost 6 bases; unmatched junction nucleotides: 14. Looked up from germline, CDR1 is SGHTA and CDR2 is FQGNSA. The CDR3 is made up of 16 amino acids.

This clone was found a few times. This chain links TRBV6-1 with TRBJ1-2; no clear D. Germline CDR1 reads MNHNS; CDR2 reads SASEGT. The CDR3 is 15 residues long. The V gene lost 5 bases and the J gene lost 5 bases, with 18 bases spanning the gap. DNA for the CDR3: TGTGCCAGCAGTACCCTGGTAGAGGGAGGGTATGGCTACACCTTC. This translates into CASSTLVEGGYGYTF.

The J gene is TRBJ2-5, the V gene TRBV7-8, with D unclear. Germline V CDR1 and CDR2: SGHVS, FQNEAQ. Trimming pared 4 bases from V and 2 bases from J, leaving 2 bases between. The CDR3 contains 11 residues. CDR3 sequence (DNA): TGTGCCAGCAGCTCACAAGAGACCCAGTACTTC. Translating gives CASSSQETQYF. The whole variable domain, filled in from reference TRBV7-8 and TRBJ2-5, reads GAGVSQSPRYKVAKRGQDVALRCDPISGHVSLFWYQQALGQGPEFLTYFQNEAQLDKSGLPSDRFFAERPEGSVSTLKIQRTQQEDSAVYLCASSSQETQYFGPGTRLLVL.

This clone is a singleton in its sample. This chain links TRBV27 with TRBJ1-2; perhaps TRBD1 as D (5 bases). The CDR3 runs 14 residues. Per germline, CDR1 MNHEY and CDR2 SMNVEV (reference sequence). V was clipped by 7 bases and J by 4 bases, with 16 bases between them. The CDR3 sequence: CASTPSAGFYGYTF. The CDR3 DNA sequence: TGTGCCAGCACCCCCTCGGCAGGGTTCTATGGCTACACCTTC.

V usage is TRBV5-8 and J usage is TRBJ2-7; 7 bases are shared with TRBD1. Losses at the gene ends were 0 bases for V and 4 bases for J; bases not matched to a gene: 10. CDR1 and CDR2 (germline): SGHTS, YDEGEE. The CDR3 has 16 residues. The CDR3 bases are TGTGCCAGCAGCTTGGTGACAGGGTCGTACTTGTACGAGCAGTACTTC. Its protein is CASSLVTGSYLYEQYF.

The CDR3 nucleotides read TGTGCCAGCAGTGAGAGGGACAGGGTTGGTTCACCCCTCCACTTT. Its protein is CASSERDRVGSPLHF. The rearrangement uses TRBV2 and TRBJ1-6, with 9 nucleotides matching TRBD1. The CDR3 loop spans 15 amino acids. V trimming: 3 bases; J trimming: 9 bases; junction bases outside the gene matches: 6. The germline V gene encodes CDR1 SNHLY and CDR2 FYNNEI.

The chain employs TRBV7-9 and TRBJ2-3, with D possibly matching TRBD1 (5 bases). This CDR3 contains 15 residues. The V end was cut by 1 base, the J end by 2 bases, with 10 bases between. The germline CDR1 and CDR2 sequences are SEHNR and FQNEAQ (reference sequence). The CDR3: CASSLGTHYTDTQYF. In DNA form, the CDR3 reads TGTGCCAGCAGCTTAGGGACACATTACACAGATACGCAGTATTTT.

The chain uses TRBV11-1 and TRBJ2-2; 8 positions agree with TRBD2. The CDR3 is 15 residues long. Germline loops: CDR1 SGHAT, CDR2 FQDESV (reference sequence). With 7 bases clipped from V and 10 bases from J, the junction kept 14 bases outside the gene matches. CDR3 in DNA: TGTGCCAGCACTATGGAGCGAGCGGGGGCTAAGGAGCTGTTTTTT. This translates into CASTMERAGAKELFF.

A single count supports this clone. The chain uses TRBV14 and TRBJ1-4, with D hard to call. Germline assignment: CDR1 SGHDN and CDR2 FVKESK. V lost 4 bases to trimming and J lost 11 bases, with 11 bases between them. The CDR3 spans 12 residues. In DNA form, the CDR3 reads TGTGCCAGCAGCCTCTACGGTCGGAAACTGTTTTTT. Encoded protein: CASSLYGRKLFF.

The chain recombines TRBV28 with TRBJ2-1, with 8 bases that match TRBD2. The CDR3 sequence is 14 residues long. J lost 9 bases, V lost 1 base, and 5 bases had no gene match. Germline CDR1 MDHEN, CDR2 SYDVKM. In nucleotides, the CDR3 is TGTGCCAGCAGTTTATTGCGGGAGGTCGGTGAGCAGTTCTTC. Translated, it gives CASSLLREVGEQFF.

The chain links TRBV5-4 to TRBJ2-5, with 14 nucleotides matching TRBD2. J was trimmed by 2 bases and V by 0 bases; bases with no gene match: 3. Per germline, CDR1 SGHNT and CDR2 YYREEE (reference sequence). This CDR3 is 17 amino acids long. CDR3 nucleotide sequence: TGTGCCAGCAGCTTGGGGACTAGCGGGGGGCAACAAGAGACCCAGTACTTC. Translating it yields CASSLGTSGGQQETQYF.

The V gene is TRBV2, the J gene TRBJ2-5, with 10 bases identical to TRBD2. This CDR3 is 15 amino acids long. CDR1 SNHLY and CDR2 FYNNEI come from the germline V gene. The V segment lost 3 bases and the J segment 2 bases; nucleotides outside the gene matches: 3. This chain's CDR3 is CASSDLAGDQETQYF. DNA of the CDR3: TGTGCCAGCAGTGATCTAGCGGGGGATCAAGAGACCCAGTACTTC.

The chain combines TRBV2 with TRBJ2-7; maybe TRBD1 (5 bases). The CDR3 is 13 residues long. The germline gives CDR1 SNHLY, CDR2 FYNNEI. Trimming shortened V by 8 bases and J by 3 bases, and 14 bases separated the two germline ends. CDR3 sequence reads: CASASTALYEQYF. CDR3 DNA: TGTGCCAGCGCCTCGACAGCTCTCTACGAGCAGTACTTC. Using reference TRBV2 and TRBJ2-7 for the parts outside the CDR3, the full variable domain is EPEVTQTPSHQVTQMGQEVILRCVPISNHLYFYWYRQILGQKVEFLVSFYNNEISEKSEIFDDQFSVERPDGSNFTLKIRSTKLEDSAMYFCASASTALYEQYFGPGTRLTVT.